This TCR beta chain was documented in a study of tumor and adjacent non-tumor tissue in lung cancer. A modified ARM-PCR protocol with three rounds of nested PCR amplified TCRbeta. TCRdb reprocessed the multiplex PCR reads with MiXCR, giving one entry per CDR3 protein. The repertoire holds some 95,000 distinct CDR3 sequences, with more than 80% as singletons. The CDR3 covers 13 residues. CDR1 and CDR2 from the germline V gene are DFQATT and SNEGSKA (reference sequence). The J segment lost 4 bases and the V segment lost 2 bases, leaving 0 bases of the junction unmatched. No cell sorting was done before RNA was extracted from the tissue. The normal lung tissue was taken more than 3 cm from the tumor edge. This clonotype has a count of ten or more.

This chain links TRBV20-1 with TRBJ2-5; 11 bases agree with TRBD2. This sequence was found in a man aged 60-69 years with small cell lung cancer. Input material: distant non-tumor lung tissue. This CDR3 is CSARLAGGETQYF. CDR3 bases: TGCAGTGCTAGACTAGCGGGAGGAGAGACCCAGTACTTC.